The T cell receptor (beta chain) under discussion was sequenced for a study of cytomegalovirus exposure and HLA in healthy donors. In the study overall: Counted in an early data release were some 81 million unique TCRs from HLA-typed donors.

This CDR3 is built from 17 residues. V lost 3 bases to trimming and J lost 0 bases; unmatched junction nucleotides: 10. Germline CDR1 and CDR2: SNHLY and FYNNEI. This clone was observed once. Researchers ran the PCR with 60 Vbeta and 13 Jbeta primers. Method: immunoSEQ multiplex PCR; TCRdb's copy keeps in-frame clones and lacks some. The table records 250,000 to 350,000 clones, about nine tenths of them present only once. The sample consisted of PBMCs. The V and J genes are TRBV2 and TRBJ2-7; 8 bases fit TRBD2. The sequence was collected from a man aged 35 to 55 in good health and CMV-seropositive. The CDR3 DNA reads TGTGCCAGCAGTGACCCCGGCGGGAGGCCCAGCTCCTACGAGCAGTACTTC. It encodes CASSDPGGRPSSYEQYF.